A single sample gave rise to the 26 T cell receptor beta chains below, sequenced in a study of OX40 agonist ivuxolimab in advanced cancers. Sequenced by immunoSEQ multiplex PCR; TCRdb stores in-frame clones only, minus some. The table includes tens of thousands of clones, approximately 80% detected once. The specimen was CD4+ or CD8+ T cells sorted from blood, collected in a trial of the OX40 agonist ivuxolimab. The receptors originated from an adult with an advanced solid tumor such as melanoma, head and neck, liver or kidney cancer.

The rearrangement uses TRBV10-3 and TRBJ1-5, with D maybe TRBD1 (5 bases). Germline values: CDR1 ENHRY, CDR2 SYGVKD. The CDR3 runs 14 residues. The germline V and J ends were trimmed by 9 bases and 0 bases, with 12 bases remaining between them. Written as DNA, the CDR3 is TGTGCCATTGGGGGGGGGTATAGCAATCAGCCCCAGCATTTT. It encodes CAIGGGYSNQPQHF.

CDR3 residues: CASGGGPPLSYGYTF. The CDR3, as DNA: TGTGCCAGCGGAGGAGGGCCACCATTGTCGTATGGCTACACCTTC. This chain joins TRBV6-5 and TRBJ1-2; D remains ambiguous. The germline CDR1 and CDR2 sequences are MNHEY and SVGAGI. The CDR3 spans 15 residues. Deletions cut 8 bases from V and 5 bases from J, with 21 bases between.

This chain uses TRBV2 with TRBJ1-2, with D possibly matching TRBD1 (6 bases). Per germline, CDR1 SNHLY and CDR2 FYNNEI. CDR3 size: 14 residues. The V gene lost 6 bases and the J gene lost 4 bases, with 15 bases spanning the gap. CDR3 DNA: TGTGCCAGCAGCTTTCGGGGGCAGGGCTATGGCTACACCTTC. It translates to CASSFRGQGYGYTF.

The chain joins TRBV18 to TRBJ2-1; 7 bases map to TRBD1. Germline CDR1 is KGHSH and CDR2 is LQKENI. The CDR3 has 11 amino acids. The V gene end was trimmed by 6 bases and the J gene end by 10 bases; junction bases not matched to a gene: 3. The chain's CDR3 is CASSEQGEQFF. Written as DNA, the CDR3 is TGTGCCAGCTCGGAACAGGGGGAGCAGTTCTTC.

This rearrangement joins TRBV6-5 to TRBJ1-3, with D perhaps TRBD1 (5 bases). Deletions cut 2 bases from V and 4 bases from J, with 9 bases between. Germline V gene lookup returns CDR1 MNHEY and CDR2 SVGAGI. The CDR3 totals 14 residues. In DNA, the CDR3 is TGTGCCAGCAGTTACAGTGACAGAGGAAACACCATATATTTT. It specifies CASSYSDRGNTIYF.

The rearrangement joins TRBV5-1 to TRBJ2-1; the match to TRBD2 covers 10 bases. This CDR3 is 16 amino acids long. J lost 3 bases, V lost 4 bases, and 7 bases had no gene match. Germline V gene sequence: CDR1 SGHRS, CDR2 YFSETQ. CDR3 amino acids: CASSGSAGGLYNEQFF. The CDR3, as DNA: TGCGCCAGCAGCGGATCAGCGGGGGGGCTCTACAATGAGCAGTTCTTC.

The rearrangement links TRBV7-2 to TRBJ2-7; D may match TRBD1 or TRBD2 (6 bases each). CDR1 and CDR2 from the germline V gene are SGHTA and FQGNSA. The CDR3 has 14 amino acids. V lost 3 bases and J 5 bases, leaving 14 bases between the germline ends. CDR3 amino acids: CASSFGTGAHEQYF. In DNA, the CDR3 is TGTGCCAGCAGCTTTGGTACGGGGGCCCACGAGCAGTACTTC. Full variable domain (rest looked up from reference TRBV7-2 and TRBJ2-7): GAGVSQSPSNKVTEKGKDVELRCDPISGHTALYWYRQSLGQGLEFLIYFQGNSAPDKSGLPSDRFSAERTGGSVSTLTIQRTQQEDSAVYLCASSFGTGAHEQYFGPGTRLTVT.

The chain joins TRBV6-5 to TRBJ2-7, with 8 nucleotides matching TRBD2. The CDR3 consists of 14 residues. V shed 2 bases, J shed 0 bases, and the junction held 0 bases outside the gene matches. CDR1 and CDR2 from the germline V gene are MNHEY and SVGAGI. The DNA for the CDR3 is TGTGCCAGCAGTTACGGGACTAGCTCCTACGAGCAGTACTTC. Encoded protein: CASSYGTSSYEQYF.

DNA for the CDR3: TGTGCCAGCAGGCACGGGACTGAGGAGCAGTACTTC. This translates into CASRHGTEEQYF. This sequence joins TRBV6-5 and TRBJ2-7; the D gene is possibly TRBD2 (6 bases). Germline CDR1 and CDR2: MNHEY and SVGAGI. This CDR3 has 12 amino acids. V was cut by 6 bases and J by 7 bases, with 13 bases left in between.

The J gene is TRBJ2-1, the V gene TRBV14; D is perhaps TRBD1 (6 bases). The germline V gene has CDR1 SGHDN and CDR2 FVKESK. V was trimmed by 5 bases and J by 1 base, leaving 9 bases between them. The CDR3 consists of 14 residues. Written as DNA, the CDR3 is TGTGCCAGCAGCGGGGGCCTATCCTACAATGAGCAGTTCTTC. Translated, it gives CASSGGLSYNEQFF.

The chain uses TRBV7-9 and TRBJ2-3; TRBD2 agrees at 7 bases. Trimming cost V 6 bases and J 9 bases; bases outside gene matches: 9. Germline V gives CDR1 SEHNR, CDR2 FQNEAQ (reference sequence). The CDR3 loop spans 13 amino acids. The CDR3 region has the DNA TGTGCCAGCAGGAAGGACCGAGCGGGGACGCAGTATTTT. Amino acids: CASRKDRAGTQYF.

The rearrangement joins TRBV4-2 to TRBJ2-3; D is perhaps TRBD2 (6 bases). V shed 0 bases and J shed 2 bases, with 12 bases lying between them. This CDR3 has 16 residues. Germline V CDR1 and CDR2: LGHNA, YNFKEQ. The CDR3 protein is CASSQDLAGLTDTQYF. The CDR3 DNA follows: TGTGCCAGCAGCCAAGATCTGGCGGGGCTCACAGATACGCAGTATTTT.

The chain carries TRBV7-2 and TRBJ1-1; D might be TRBD1 (5 bases). V lost 0 bases to trimming and J lost 4 bases, with 9 bases between them. The CDR3 is 14 residues long. The germline gives CDR1 SGHTA, CDR2 FQGNSA. CDR3 DNA sequence: TGTGCCAGCAGCTTAGCGCTGGGGGGCACTGAAGCTTTCTTT. Translated, it gives CASSLALGGTEAFF.

V is TRBV5-4 and J is TRBJ1-1; D gene uncertain. Trimming pared 4 bases from V and 7 bases from J, leaving 17 bases between. The germline gives CDR1 SGHNT, CDR2 YYREEE (reference sequence). This CDR3 comprises 14 residues. The CDR3 reads CASSVDVLSGEAFF. The DNA of the CDR3 is TGTGCCAGCAGCGTGGACGTACTATCGGGTGAAGCTTTCTTT.

V and J are TRBV12-5 and TRBJ2-1; D not certain. The germline V gene encodes CDR1 LGHNT and CDR2 FRNRAP. V dropped 2 bases and J dropped 8 bases, with 7 bases sitting between them. The CDR3 runs 12 residues. The CDR3 region has the DNA TGTGCTAGTGGTTTGTTGGTAGATGAGCAGTTCTTC. Protein product: CASGLLVDEQFF.

This clone showed up just a few times. The chain carries TRBV7-9 and TRBJ1-1; the match to TRBD1 covers 12 bases. Trimming cost V 0 bases and J 0 bases; bases outside gene matches: 5. The CDR3 runs to 18 residues. Germline lookup yields CDR1 SEHNR and CDR2 FQNEAQ (reference sequence). CDR3: CASSLAWDRGRVNTEAFF. In DNA, the CDR3 is TGTGCCAGCAGCTTAGCGTGGGACAGGGGGCGCGTGAACACTGAAGCTTTCTTT.

This clone has just a few counts. V gene TRBV4-1 combines with J gene TRBJ1-2; TRBD1 is a possible D gene (6 bases). Germline V lookup: CDR1 MGHRA, CDR2 YSYEKL. V was cut by 3 bases and J by 5 bases, with 25 bases left in between. The CDR3 consists of 18 residues. The CDR3 sequence is CASSHRLGTRTALYGYTF. The CDR3 DNA follows: TGCGCCAGCAGCCACCGACTAGGAACTAGGACAGCTTTATATGGCTACACCTTC.

The chain carries TRBV7-2 and TRBJ1-3; the D gene is possibly TRBD1 (5 bases). The CDR3 is made up of 16 amino acids. Per germline, CDR1 SGHTA and CDR2 FQGNSA. This chain's CDR3 is CASEFLQGGSGNTIYF. Written as DNA, the CDR3 is TGTGCTAGCGAATTCCTTCAGGGCGGATCTGGAAACACCATATATTTT.

The chain links TRBV7-6 to TRBJ2-7; the D gene is possibly TRBD2 (6 bases). V was cut by 3 bases and J by 6 bases, with 12 bases left in between. The CDR3 sequence is 13 residues long. Per germline, CDR1 SGHVS and CDR2 FNYEAQ. CDR3 amino acids: CASSLEGRGEQYF. CDR3 DNA: TGTGCCAGCAGCTTGGAGGGGAGAGGCGAGCAGTACTTC.

The V gene is TRBV7-8, the J gene TRBJ2-5; TRBD1 matches 8 bases. V trimming: 4 bases; J trimming: 5 bases; junction bases outside the gene matches: 6. CDR3 length: 14 amino acids. Germline CDR1 and CDR2: SGHVS and FQNEAQ. CDR3 residues: CASSWTGYGETQYF. The DNA for the CDR3 is TGTGCCAGCAGCTGGACAGGGTATGGCGAGACCCAGTACTTC.

The chain carries TRBV11-2 and TRBJ2-7, with D possibly matching TRBD1 (5 bases). Germline loops: CDR1 SGHAT, CDR2 FQNNGV. This CDR3 comprises 15 residues. The germline V and J ends were trimmed by 1 base and 2 bases, with 12 bases remaining between them. In nucleotides, the CDR3 is TGTGCCAGCAGCTTAGTTCAGGGCAAAACCTACGAGCAGTACTTC. Protein sequence: CASSLVQGKTYEQYF.

J is TRBJ2-5 and V is TRBV5-1, with D perhaps matching TRBD2 (6 bases). Germline-derived CDR1 and CDR2 are SGHRS and YFSETQ. V gave up 4 bases and J gave up 5 bases, with 12 bases separating them. This CDR3 is built from 13 residues. DNA for the CDR3: TGCGCCAGCAGCGGGGGGTCTTCGGAGACCCAGTACTTC. Its protein product is CASSGGSSETQYF.

The chain employs TRBV19 and TRBJ1-4; 11 bases agree with TRBD1. Germline V CDR1 and CDR2: LNHDA, SQIVND (reference sequence). CDR3 length: 15 amino acids. With 7 bases clipped from V and 5 bases from J, the junction kept 6 bases outside the gene matches. The CDR3 DNA reads as TGTGCCAGTAAGGACAGGGGGCGAGGGAATGAAAAACTGTTTTTT. Residues: CASKDRGRGNEKLFF.

The chain combines TRBV7-2 with TRBJ2-1; tentatively, D is TRBD1 (6 bases). Germline lookup yields CDR1 SGHTA and CDR2 FQGNSA. CDR3 length: 15 amino acids. Trimming stripped 3 bases from V and 5 bases from J, with 14 bases between. The CDR3 region is CASSLTRDTDNEQFF. The CDR3 DNA follows: TGTGCCAGCAGCTTGACAAGGGACACCGACAATGAGCAGTTCTTC.

The chain links TRBV4-1 to TRBJ1-5; 9 nucleotides agree with TRBD1. The CDR3 extends over 18 amino acids. Losses at the gene ends were 3 bases for V and 1 base for J; bases not matched to a gene: 10. The germline V gene encodes CDR1 MGHRA and CDR2 YSYEKL. The CDR3 here is CASSHLTGGRGSNQPQHF. CDR3 bases: TGCGCCAGCAGCCACCTCACAGGGGGCCGTGGCAGCAATCAGCCCCAGCATTTT.

The J gene is TRBJ2-5, the V gene TRBV18; D not resolved. The J call may not be correct, given that the DNA end is closer to TRBJ2-7. CDR3 length equals 12 residues. Looked up from germline, CDR1 is KGHSH and CDR2 is LQKENI. The CDR3 loop is CASSPEVDEQYF. The CDR3 bases are TGTGCCAGCTCACCCGAGGTCGACGAGCAGTACTTC.